This T cell receptor (beta chain) was recovered during a study of OX40 agonist ivuxolimab in advanced cancers. The overall study: The patients received ivuxolimab by intravenous route every 2 weeks at 0.01 to 10 mg/kg. Hepatocellular carcinoma, melanoma, renal cell or head and neck cancer occurred in dose-escalation patients. Whole-study results and caveats: Clonal expansion was seen in CD4+ and CD8+ blood T cells by week 6 at 0.1 to 3.0 mg/kg.

As regards this clone: Its specificity is unknown.

Autoimmune disease history or systemic immunosuppression disqualified patients. Germline CDR1 SNHLY, CDR2 FYNNEI. V was pared by 4 bases and J by 3 bases, with 16 bases of the junction left unmatched. The length of the CDR3 is 19 residues. TCRdb keeps only in-frame clones here, not all; method: immunoSEQ multiplex PCR. Among around 87,000 clones listed, roughly 94% were seen once. The sequence was collected from an adult with an advanced solid tumor such as melanoma, head and neck, liver or kidney cancer. This sequence joins TRBV2 and TRBJ2-2; TRBD2 matches 8 bases. The starting material was CD4+ or CD8+ T cells sorted from blood, obtained in a trial of the OX40 agonist ivuxolimab. In DNA form, the CDR3 reads TGTGCCAGCAGTGTACCGGGACTAGGGGGGGAAGGGGACACCGGGGAGCTGTTTTTT. Encoded protein: CASSVPGLGGEGDTGELFF.